The 7 T cell receptor beta chains listed next were all sequenced from one sample in a study of cytomegalovirus exposure and HLA in healthy donors. PCR employed 60 Vbeta and 13 Jbeta primers. The assay was immunoSEQ multiplex PCR, and TCRdb's table has in-frame clones only and misses some. Altogether around 68,000 clones are present, 85% being singletons, with the ten largest covering about 10%. The specimen was PBMCs. The receptors come from a female donor in good health and CMV-seronegative.

This clone was counted once. The chain combines TRBV13 with TRBJ2-2; D ambiguous. The CDR3 runs to 14 residues. Deletions cut 3 bases from V and 1 base from J, with 6 bases between. Germline CDR1 is PRHDT and CDR2 is FYEKMQ (reference sequence). The CDR3, as DNA: TGTGCCAGCAGCTTGGGCAAGAACACCGGGGAGCTGTTTTTT. It encodes CASSLGKNTGELFF. Full variable domain (remainder filled in from reference TRBV13 and TRBJ2-2): AAGVIQSPRHLIKEKRETATLKCYPIPRHDTVYWYQQGPGQDPQFLISFYEKMQSDKGSIPDRFSAQQFSDYHSELNMSSLELGDSALYFCASSLGKNTGELFFGEGSRLTVL.

V usage is TRBV6-5 and J usage is TRBJ1-2; a possible D gene is TRBD1 (5 bases). Germline loops: CDR1 MNHEY, CDR2 SVGAGI. The V and J ends lost 4 bases and 0 bases respectively, with 12 bases between them. This CDR3 has 15 residues. The CDR3 loop is CASSSPGGANYGYTF. CDR3 nucleotide sequence: TGTGCCAGCAGTTCCCCCGGGGGAGCTAACTATGGCTACACCTTC.

The gene calls are TRBV19 and TRBJ1-5, with TRBD1 as a possible D gene (5 bases). The germline CDR1 and CDR2 sequences are LNHDA and SQIVND (reference sequence). This CDR3 is 16 amino acids long. Trimming left V 4 bases short and J 2 bases short, with 15 bases between. CDR3 in amino acids: CASSTPPGTGNQPQHF. The CDR3 DNA is TGTGCCAGTAGTACCCCCCCAGGGACTGGCAATCAGCCCCAGCATTTT. Complete variable domain (other parts from reference TRBV19 and TRBJ1-5): DGGITQSPKYLFRKEGQNVTLSCEQNLNHDAMYWYRQDPGQGLRLIYYSQIVNDFQKGDIAEGYSVSREKKESFPLTVTSAQKNPTAFYLCASSTPPGTGNQPQHFGDGTRLSIL.

V and J are TRBV29-1 and TRBJ1-5; maybe TRBD1 (5 bases). V was cut by 4 bases and J by 4 bases, with 11 bases left in between. Germline loops: CDR1 SQVTM, CDR2 ANQGSEA. CDR3 length: 13 residues. CDR3: CSVVGGRNQPQHF. The CDR3 region has the DNA TGCAGCGTTGTCGGGGGACGGAATCAGCCCCAGCATTTT.

V and J are TRBV6-6 and TRBJ2-7; TRBD2 matches 12 bases. This CDR3 spans 15 amino acids. Germline V gene sequence: CDR1 MNHNY, CDR2 SVGAGI (reference sequence). Trimming cost V 6 bases and J 5 bases; bases outside gene matches: 8. CDR3 DNA: TGTGCCAGCAGCACAGCTAGCGGGAGGGCCCACGAGCAGTACTTC. Translation gives CASSTASGRAHEQYF.

This clone was seen only once. The chain has TRBV6-5 and TRBJ1-6; no definite D call. V was trimmed by 6 bases and J by 6 bases, leaving 6 bases between them. Germline values: CDR1 MNHEY, CDR2 SVGAGI. The CDR3 spans 12 residues. This CDR3 reads CASRSINSPLHF. The CDR3 nucleotides read TGTGCCAGCAGAAGCATTAATTCACCCCTCCACTTT.

The genes are TRBV6-5 and TRBJ1-1, with D maybe TRBD1 (5 bases). The CDR3 is 15 amino acids. Germline-derived CDR1 and CDR2 are MNHEY and SVGAGI. V was cut by 6 bases and J by 1 base, with 15 bases left in between. The CDR3 DNA sequence: TGTGCCAGCAGCCTGACGAACCAGGGGAACACTGAAGCTTTCTTT. Encoded protein: CASSLTNQGNTEAFF.